This T cell receptor beta chain appears in the sequencing data of a study of CD8 T cells in ankylosing spondylitis. Study-wide results and caveats: A TCR beta motif of 8 or 9 highly homologous variants appeared characteristic of ankylosing spondylitis blood. The study looked at matched synovial fluid samples from ankylosing spondylitis patients. Disease-linked clones were reported to be significantly enriched there.

With molecular barcodes, quantitative 5'-RACE was used to make the TCR beta libraries. TCRdb used MiXCR to reprocess the 5' RACE reads, holding one entry per CDR3 protein. The table records 130,000 or so distinct CDR3 sequences, around 7% of them present only once. This clonotype was seen at least ten times. The antigen is unknown. The germline gives CDR1 DFQATT, CDR2 SNEGSKA (reference sequence). The CDR3 consists of 15 residues. V dropped 0 bases and J dropped 5 bases, with 14 bases sitting between them. This sequence was found in a male donor with ankylosing spondylitis or in good health (not recorded which). Sequenced material: blood, either unsorted or a sorted T cell fraction (not recorded which). The chain joins TRBV20-1 to TRBJ2-1, with a weak D call TRBD1 (6 bases). As DNA, the CDR3 is TGCAGTGCTAGAGAGGGACATCTTAGAAACAATGAGCAGTTCTTC. Translation: CSAREGHLRNNEQFF.